This T cell receptor beta chain stems from a study of shared clonotypes between healthy human individuals. At the level of the study: Three plates each covered CD4 naive and memory; CD8 naive two, CD8 memory one. The study, taken as a whole, reports: In the sorted subsets, rarefaction showed sequencing was incomplete despite large depth.

As concerns this clone: The target antigen is unknown.

Some clones are missing from TCRdb's copy, which holds only in-frame ones; the method was immunoSEQ multiplex PCR. This sample yields 740,000 or so clones, of which approximately 73% are seen a single time; roughly 2% belongs to the top ten. After removal of 6 bases from V and 3 bases from J, the junction contained 10 bases not matched to a gene. CDR3 length equals 15 residues. Germline V gives CDR1 SGHRS, CDR2 YFSETQ. The source material was memory CD4+ T cells sorted from blood. Subset specified: CD45RA-negative fraction. The V gene is TRBV5-1, the J gene TRBJ2-3, with 7 bases identical to TRBD2. The TCR was taken from a woman aged 25 to 39 in good health. The CDR3 bases are TGCGCCAGCACCGGGGGGAGCGGGATAACAGATACGCAGTATTTT. It specifies CASTGGSGITDTQYF.